These 25 T cell receptor beta chains were sequenced from one sample in a study of blood T cell repertoires in COVID-19. TCRdb's table, derived via immunoSEQ multiplex PCR, lists solely in-frame clones and lacks some. In the table there are about 300,000 clones, more than 85% of which are singletons. The sample was peripheral blood. The source is a man aged 40-55 years with acute or convalescent COVID-19.

The genes are TRBV19 and TRBJ2-7, with TRBD1 as a possible D gene (6 bases). The V gene lost 6 bases and the J gene lost 0 bases, with 18 bases spanning the gap. Germline CDR1 reads LNHDA; CDR2 reads SQIVND (reference sequence). CDR3 length equals 16 residues. The DNA for the CDR3 is TGTGCCAGTAGCTATTGGGGGCCGACGAGCTCCTACGAGCAGTACTTC. It encodes CASSYWGPTSSYEQYF.

The CDR3 loop is CATSRAGTPGAFF. As DNA, the CDR3 is TGTGCCACCAGCAGAGCCGGGACACCAGGTGCTTTCTTT. V usage is TRBV15 and J usage is TRBJ1-1; D possibly corresponds to TRBD1 (6 bases). Per the germline V gene, CDR1 is LNHNV and CDR2 is YYDKDF (reference sequence). The V gene lost 1 base and the J gene lost 11 bases, with 14 bases spanning the gap. The CDR3 totals 13 residues. Drawing the rest from reference TRBV15 and TRBJ1-1, the complete variable domain is DAMVIQNPRYQVTQFGKPVTLSCSQTLNHNVMYWYQQKSSQAPKLLFHYYDKDFNNEADTPDNFQSRRPNTSFCFLDIRSPGLGDTAMYLCATSRAGTPGAFFGQGTRLTVV.

This clone was found once. The chain couples TRBV6-6 to TRBJ2-5, with a possible D match to TRBD1 (5 bases). V was trimmed by 5 bases and J by 4 bases, leaving 26 bases between them. CDR3 length equals 18 residues. Germline V gene sequence: CDR1 MNHNY, CDR2 SVGAGI (reference sequence). The CDR3 region has the DNA TGTGCCAGCAGTCCTCGGCTTCTAATGTCAGGGTTTGGAGAGACCCAGTACTTC. Its protein is CASSPRLLMSGFGETQYF.

This rearrangement joins TRBV9 to TRBJ1-2; D may be TRBD1 (6 bases). Trimming left V 0 bases short and J 8 bases short, with 17 bases between. Germline V gene sequence: CDR1 SGDLS, CDR2 YYNGEE. The CDR3 has 15 amino acids. The CDR3 spells CASSVEIGGAGGYTF. CDR3 nucleotides: TGTGCCAGCAGCGTAGAGATTGGGGGCGCGGGCGGCTACACCTTC.

The V and J genes are TRBV19 and TRBJ2-7, with D unclear. The CDR3 is made up of 16 amino acids. V was pared by 5 bases and J by 1 base, with 18 bases between. Germline V gene data show CDR1 as LNHDA and CDR2 as SQIVND (reference sequence). The CDR3 DNA reads as TGTGCCAGTAGTTTCCCCAAAGGCCTCAGGTCCTACGAGCAGTACTTC. Translation gives CASSFPKGLRSYEQYF.

This clone was counted only a few times. The chain links TRBV4-2 to TRBJ1-4; D not resolved. The CDR3 runs to 16 residues. Germline V gives CDR1 LGHNA, CDR2 YNFKEQ. Trimming cost V 0 bases and J 4 bases, with 12 bases left between them. CDR3 residues: CASSQDQWAVNEKLFF. CDR3 nucleotide sequence: TGTGCCAGCAGCCAAGATCAGTGGGCCGTTAATGAAAAACTGTTTTTT.

The rearrangement uses TRBV5-1 and TRBJ2-2, with TRBD1 matching over 8 bases. Trimming took 2 bases from V and 4 from J; bases not matched to a gene: 4. This CDR3 has 15 residues. Per germline, CDR1 SGHRS and CDR2 YFSETQ. The CDR3 bases are TGCGCCAGCAGCTTACAGGGGGATGGCACCGGGGAGCTGTTTTTT. Its translation is CASSLQGDGTGELFF.

The chain has TRBV5-1 and TRBJ1-2; D ambiguous. The CDR3 loop spans 13 amino acids. V lost 1 base and J lost 4, with 8 bases in between. Per germline, CDR1 SGHRS and CDR2 YFSETQ. The CDR3 DNA reads as TGCGCCAGCAGCTTGATCGGTGCCTATGGCTACACCTTC. It is translated as CASSLIGAYGYTF. The whole variable domain, filled in from reference TRBV5-1 and TRBJ1-2, reads KAGVTQTPRYLIKTRGQQVTLSCSPISGHRSVSWYQQTPGQGLQFLFEYFSETQRNKGNFPGRFSGRQFSNSRSEMNVSTLELGDSALYLCASSLIGAYGYTFGSGTRLTVV.

V is TRBV6-5 and J is TRBJ2-1; D not certain. Per the germline V gene, CDR1 is MNHEY and CDR2 is SVGAGI. Between the trimmed V and J ends, which lost 0 bases and 4 bases, there was a span of 10 bases. The CDR3 is made up of 15 amino acids. CDR3 residues: CASSYSTVRYNEQFF. CDR3 nucleotide sequence: TGTGCCAGCAGTTACTCGACGGTGAGGTACAATGAGCAGTTCTTC.

The chain links TRBV5-1 to TRBJ1-2; D is ambiguous. CDR1 is SGHRS, CDR2 YFSETQ, per germline. The CDR3 is 14 amino acids. Trimming took off 1 base at V and 2 bases at J, with 9 bases between the two ends. The CDR3 here is CASSLSVENYGYTF. DNA for the CDR3: TGCGCCAGCAGCTTGTCGGTCGAAAACTATGGCTACACCTTC.

J is TRBJ2-7 and V is TRBV2, with TRBD1 matching 7 bases. This CDR3 is 14 amino acids long. The germline V gene has CDR1 SNHLY and CDR2 FYNNEI. Trimming took 11 bases from V and 3 from J; bases not matched to a gene: 13. The CDR3, as DNA: TGTGCCTGCTACCGGGACAGCGTACTCTACGAGCAGTACTTC. Translated, it gives CACYRDSVLYEQYF.

The chain recombines TRBV5-1 with TRBJ2-6; D remains unclear. The V end was cut by 2 bases, the J end by 3 bases, with 6 bases between. The germline V gene has CDR1 SGHRS and CDR2 YFSETQ. CDR3 length: 14 residues. The CDR3: CASSLMSGANVLTF. In DNA form, the CDR3 reads TGCGCCAGCAGCTTAATGAGTGGGGCCAACGTCCTGACTTTC. Complete variable domain (other parts from reference TRBV5-1 and TRBJ2-6): KAGVTQTPRYLIKTRGQQVTLSCSPISGHRSVSWYQQTPGQGLQFLFEYFSETQRNKGNFPGRFSGRQFSNSRSEMNVSTLELGDSALYLCASSLMSGANVLTFGAGSRLTVL.

V usage is TRBV3-1 (or the pseudogene TRBV3-2) and J usage is TRBJ2-7; no definite D call. CDR3 length equals 15 residues. CDR1 is LGHDT, CDR2 YNNKEL, per germline (reference sequence). Between the trimmed V and J ends, which lost 1 base and 2 bases, there was a span of 12 bases. Here the CDR3 reads CASSQGTAVAYEQYF. CDR3 nucleotides: TGTGCCAGCAGCCAAGGAACAGCTGTAGCCTACGAGCAGTACTTC.

The rearrangement joins TRBV19 to TRBJ1-1, with TRBD1 as a possible D gene (5 bases). V was trimmed by 7 bases and J by 0 bases, leaving 15 bases between them. The CDR3 is made up of 15 amino acids. CDR1 and CDR2 from the germline V gene are LNHDA and SQIVND (reference sequence). DNA for the CDR3: TGTGCCAGTACGGGCAGGGAAAGGGTGAACACTGAAGCTTTCTTT. Its translation is CASTGRERVNTEAFF.

This clone was observed a handful of times. V is TRBV28 and J is TRBJ1-2, with 8 bases fitting TRBD1. CDR3 length: 17 residues. Germline V gene data show CDR1 as MDHEN and CDR2 as SYDVKM. Unmatched junction bases numbered 15, after V lost 5 bases and J lost 4 bases. This CDR3 is CASSLSTQGAASYGYTF. The DNA for the CDR3 is TGTGCCAGCAGTCTATCAACCCAGGGGGCGGCCAGCTATGGCTACACCTTC.

DNA of the CDR3: TGTGCCAGCAGCCAAGGGCAGGCCTACGAGCAGTACTTC. It yields the protein CASSQGQAYEQYF. J is TRBJ2-7 and V is TRBV4-2; D call uncertain. Germline V gives CDR1 LGHNA, CDR2 YNFKEQ. Trimming cost V 1 base and J 2 bases, with 6 bases left between them. The CDR3 is 13 residues long.

This clone was observed once. V usage is TRBV7-9 and J usage is TRBJ1-2; 8 bases match TRBD1. This CDR3 region has 15 residues. Germline loops: CDR1 SEHNR, CDR2 FQNEAQ (reference sequence). Trimming cost V 5 bases and J 2 bases; bases outside gene matches: 7. In DNA form, the CDR3 reads TGTGCCAGCAGCCTCGCAGGGGGCGGAAACTATGGCTACACCTTC. It encodes CASSLAGGGNYGYTF.

This sequence joins TRBV5-1 and TRBJ1-6, with 9 bases identical to TRBD1. Germline V CDR1 and CDR2: SGHRS, YFSETQ. V shed 2 bases, J shed 1 base, and the junction held 7 bases outside the gene matches. CDR3 length equals 18 residues. The CDR3 nucleotides are TGCGCCAGCAGCTTTGGGGAACAGGGGGCTTCCTATAATTCACCCCTCCACTTT. Protein sequence: CASSFGEQGASYNSPLHF. Filled out from reference TRBV5-1 and TRBJ1-6, the complete variable domain reads KAGVTQTPRYLIKTRGQQVTLSCSPISGHRSVSWYQQTPGQGLQFLFEYFSETQRNKGNFPGRFSGRQFSNSRSEMNVSTLELGDSALYLCASSFGEQGASYNSPLHFGNGTRLTVT.

The chain recombines TRBV28 with TRBJ1-2; 9 positions match TRBD1. CDR3 length equals 16 residues. Germline-derived CDR1 and CDR2 are MDHEN and SYDVKM. V dropped 4 bases and J dropped 4; count of bases not matched to a gene: 10. This CDR3 reads CASSSYTGTGSYGYTF. The CDR3 region has the DNA TGTGCCAGCAGTTCCTACACCGGGACAGGGTCCTATGGCTACACCTTC.

The V gene is TRBV3-1 (or the pseudogene TRBV3-2), the J gene TRBJ1-3, with D hard to call. The CDR3 covers 17 residues. CDR1 LGHDT and CDR2 YNNKEL come from the germline V gene (reference sequence). With 5 bases removed from V and 0 bases from J, the gap between germline ends came to 17 bases. CDR3 DNA sequence: TGTGCCAGCAGCGCACGGAGAAATCAACTCTCTGGAAACACCATATATTTT. It translates to CASSARRNQLSGNTIYF.

The V gene is TRBV6-5, the J gene TRBJ2-2; D possibly corresponds to TRBD2 (5 bases). This CDR3 comprises 14 residues. Germline lookup yields CDR1 MNHEY and CDR2 SVGAGI. V lost 6 bases to trimming and J lost 2 bases, with 10 bases between them. In nucleotides, the CDR3 is TGTGCCAGCAGCTTGGAGGCTAACACCGGGGAGCTGTTTTTT. This encodes CASSLEANTGELFF.

This chain joins TRBV18 and TRBJ1-1; D remains unclear. With 2 bases removed from V and 1 base from J, the gap between germline ends came to 8 bases. The germline CDR1 and CDR2 sequences are KGHSH and LQKENI. There are 14 residues in the CDR3. The CDR3 protein is CASSPIPGNTEAFF. In DNA, the CDR3 is TGTGCCAGCTCACCAATCCCAGGGAACACTGAAGCTTTCTTT.

The CDR3 DNA reads as TGCGCCAGCAGCTTGGCAGGGGGAGAGACCCAGTACTTC. Protein sequence: CASSLAGGETQYF. The chain has TRBV5-1 and TRBJ2-5, with 7 bases aligning to TRBD1. V lost 0 bases to trimming and J lost 4 bases; unmatched junction nucleotides: 0. The CDR3 extends over 13 amino acids. Germline-derived CDR1 and CDR2 are SGHRS and YFSETQ.

This clone has just a few counts. V gene TRBV30 combines with J gene TRBJ1-2, with D hard to call. CDR1 GTSNPN and CDR2 SVGIG come from the germline V gene (reference sequence). The CDR3 loop spans 11 amino acids. The V end was cut by 2 bases, the J end by 4 bases, with 5 bases between. As DNA, the CDR3 is TGTGCCTGGAGTAATCTCTATGGCTACACCTTC. The encoded protein is CAWSNLYGYTF.

The sample holds a few counts of this clone. The V and J genes are TRBV24-1 and TRBJ2-1, with D possibly TRBD1 on 5 matching bases. The V gene lost 6 bases and the J gene lost 4 bases, with 12 bases spanning the gap. The germline V gene encodes CDR1 KGHDR and CDR2 SFDVKD. This CDR3 is built from 14 residues. The CDR3 DNA is TGTGCCACCAGTAGTGTGGGGCCTTACAATGAGCAGTTCTTC. As protein: CATSSVGPYNEQFF.